Below, 18 T cell receptor beta chains from the same sample are listed, as sequenced in a study of Ad26.COV2.S vaccination and SARS-CoV-2 variants. Specified treatment: roughly 19 received Ad26.COV2.S at low or high dose, single or two shots; about five received placebo; per-sample allocation not given. The study sampled participants on day 63 after the first vaccine or placebo injection. TCRdb's table, derived via immunoSEQ multiplex PCR, lists solely in-frame clones and lacks some. Altogether 300,000 to 400,000 clones are present, more than 75% being singletons, with the ten largest covering more than 3%. This material consisted of peripheral blood, taken in a trial of Ad26.COV2.S vaccine versus placebo. These receptors were obtained from a person aged 18-65 years who received the Ad26.COV2.S COVID-19 vaccine or a placebo.

V and J are TRBV15 and TRBJ2-2, with 7 bases matching TRBD1. Per the germline V gene, CDR1 is LNHNV and CDR2 is YYDKDF (reference sequence). The V segment lost 3 bases and the J segment 2 bases; nucleotides outside the gene matches: 6. CDR3 size: 16 residues. CDR3 residues: CATSSRQGINTGELFF. CDR3 sequence (DNA): TGTGCCACCAGCAGTAGACAGGGTATCAACACCGGGGAGCTGTTTTTT.

This chain uses TRBV5-1 with TRBJ2-3; TRBD1 agrees at 8 bases. This CDR3 is 14 amino acids long. V was pared by 4 bases and J by 1 base, with 2 bases of the junction left unmatched. Germline V gene data show CDR1 as SGHRS and CDR2 as YFSETQ. The chain's CDR3 is CASSVGQGTDTQYF. CDR3 sequence (DNA): TGCGCCAGCAGCGTGGGACAGGGCACAGATACGCAGTATTTT. Drawing the rest from reference TRBV5-1 and TRBJ2-3, the complete variable domain is KAGVTQTPRYLIKTRGQQVTLSCSPISGHRSVSWYQQTPGQGLQFLFEYFSETQRNKGNFPGRFSGRQFSNSRSEMNVSTLELGDSALYLCASSVGQGTDTQYFGPGTRLTVL.

V gene TRBV6-5 combines with J gene TRBJ1-1; D possibly corresponds to TRBD1 (5 bases). The germline V gene has CDR1 MNHEY and CDR2 SVGAGI. The CDR3 sequence is 14 residues long. Trimming left V 6 bases short and J 7 bases short, with 18 bases between. As DNA, the CDR3 is TGTGCCAGCAGGGCCTTCGAGGGGAGGAATGAAGCTTTCTTT. This translates into CASRAFEGRNEAFF.

This clone was observed a few times. Compared with germline, one end of the junction differs, possibly owing to a read error. The genes are TRBV19 and TRBJ1-1, with no clear D. Germline CDR1 LNHDA, CDR2 SQIVND (reference sequence). The CDR3 extends over 11 amino acids. The CDR3 here is CASSIAGRVLF. For the CDR3, the DNA is TGTGCCAGTAGTATAGCGGGCCGGGTTCTGTTT.

This clone appeared once. This chain links TRBV3-1 (or the pseudogene TRBV3-2) with TRBJ2-7, with D perhaps assigned TRBD1 or TRBD2 (5 bases each). CDR3 length: 14 residues. Germline-derived CDR1 and CDR2 are LGHDT and YNNKEL (reference sequence). Trimming shortened V by 3 bases and J by 6 bases, and 15 bases separated the two germline ends. CDR3 nucleotide sequence: TGTGCCAGCAGCCACAGTACCCGGGACCCCGAGCAGTACTTC. It specifies CASSHSTRDPEQYF.

J is TRBJ1-2 and V is TRBV10-3; D perhaps matches TRBD1 (5 bases). CDR3 length: 13 amino acids. The germline V and J ends were trimmed by 1 base and 8 bases, with 11 bases remaining between them. Looked up from germline, CDR1 is ENHRY and CDR2 is SYGVKD. The CDR3 loop is CAISEYLREGYTF. The CDR3, as DNA: TGTGCCATCAGTGAGTACCTCAGGGAGGGCTACACCTTC.

This chain links TRBV18 with TRBJ1-2; TRBD1 aligns across 10 bases. V was clipped by 5 bases and J by 5 bases; unmatched bases: 5. The CDR3 covers 14 residues. In germline, CDR1 is KGHSH, CDR2 LQKENI. The CDR3 reads CASSSGQGIYGYTF. CDR3 bases: TGTGCCAGCTCATCGGGACAGGGGATATATGGCTACACCTTC.

The chain employs TRBV6-5 and TRBJ2-7; D ambiguous. Trimming stripped 4 bases from V and 3 bases from J, with 16 bases between. Germline V gene lookup returns CDR1 MNHEY and CDR2 SVGAGI. This CDR3 spans 15 amino acids. The CDR3 sequence is CASSWSRRLSYEQYF. The CDR3 region has the DNA TGTGCCAGCAGTTGGTCCCGCAGACTTAGCTACGAGCAGTACTTC.

V gene TRBV6-1 combines with J gene TRBJ1-2; no definite D call. The CDR3 is 11 amino acids. Looked up from germline, CDR1 is MNHNS and CDR2 is SASEGT. V gave up 3 bases and J gave up 10 bases, with 9 bases separating them. CDR3 nucleotides: TGTGCCAGCAGTGAGAGGGCAAACTACACCTTC. Translation gives CASSERANYTF.

Concerning this clone itself: Germline is not matched at one junction end, which may reflect a read error. The V gene is TRBV7-7, the J gene TRBJ1-2; no clear D gene. Germline V lookup: CDR1 SSHAT, CDR2 FNYEAQ (reference sequence). The CDR3 length is 16 residues. Here the CDR3 DNA reads TGTGCTAGCAGCCCTATACCGGGTTCAGCTAACTATGGCTACACCTTC. The encoded protein is CASSPIPGSANYGYTF.

This sequence joins TRBV29-1 and TRBJ2-5; D is unclear. There are 12 residues in the CDR3. Germline V lookup: CDR1 SQVTM, CDR2 ANQGSEA. V lost 3 bases and J lost 3, with 8 bases in between. For the CDR3, the DNA is TGCAGCGTTGATCCCACCGAAGAGACCCAGTACTTC. Translating gives CSVDPTEETQYF.

The DNA of the CDR3 is TGCGCCAGCAGCCAAGATAGAGCGGGGACCTACAATGAGCAGTTCTTC. As protein: CASSQDRAGTYNEQFF. The rearrangement uses TRBV4-3 and TRBJ2-1; 7 bases fit TRBD2. The CDR3 runs to 16 residues. Germline assignment: CDR1 LGHNA and CDR2 YSLEER. V lost 0 bases and J lost 2; bases outside the gene matches: 4.

V gene TRBV7-3 combines with J gene TRBJ1-2, with D possibly matching TRBD1 (6 bases). Trimming cost V 2 bases and J 7 bases, with 17 bases left between them. This CDR3 contains 15 residues. Germline loops: CDR1 SGHTA, CDR2 FQGTGA. CDR3 sequence: CASSLAPGRGSGYTF. In DNA, the CDR3 is TGTGCCAGCAGCTTAGCTCCCGGGAGGGGGTCTGGCTACACCTTC.

V usage is TRBV4-2 and J usage is TRBJ1-2, with a tentative D call TRBD1 (5 bases). The germline gives CDR1 LGHNA, CDR2 YNFKEQ. Trimming took 0 bases from V and 5 from J, leaving 13 bases between them. The CDR3 extends over 15 amino acids. CDR3 loop: CASSQEGGSGYGYTF. The CDR3 coding sequence is TGTGCCAGCAGCCAAGAGGGGGGTTCAGGATATGGCTACACCTTC.

The chain recombines TRBV7-2 with TRBJ2-7; weak D call: TRBD2 (5 bases). Per the germline V gene, CDR1 is SGHTA and CDR2 is FQGNSA. The CDR3 runs to 15 residues. The ends were cut back, 5 bases at V and 2 bases at J, with 16 bases in the middle. The CDR3 sequence is CASSPSSGMAYEQYF. CDR3 coding DNA: TGTGCCAGCAGCCCCTCGTCGGGGATGGCCTACGAGCAGTACTTC.

This rearrangement joins TRBV7-2 to TRBJ1-5; D is ambiguous. Germline CDR1 and CDR2: SGHTA and FQGNSA. Trimming removed 2 bases at V and 3 bases at J, with 2 bases between. The CDR3 loop spans 12 amino acids. The CDR3 loop reads CASSLFNQPQHF. The CDR3 coding sequence is TGTGCCAGCAGCTTATTCAATCAGCCCCAGCATTTT.

The chain is built from TRBV7-2 and TRBJ2-5; 12 bases agree with TRBD2. Germline CDR1 and CDR2: SGHTA and FQGNSA. Germline trimming cut 3 bases from V and 5 bases from J; bases unmatched to any gene: 10. The CDR3 is 17 residues long. This CDR3 reads CASSFASLAGGRETQYF. CDR3 DNA sequence: TGTGCCAGCAGCTTTGCTTCACTAGCGGGGGGAAGGGAGACCCAGTACTTC.

The rearrangement joins TRBV2 to TRBJ2-1; D is possibly TRBD2 (7 bases). The germline CDR1 and CDR2 sequences are SNHLY and FYNNEI. This CDR3 has 15 amino acids. Deletions cut 1 base from V and 8 bases from J, with 15 bases between. DNA of the CDR3: TGTGCCAGCAGTGAAGGTGCGGGGGCTTTCGATGAGCAGTTCTTC. This encodes CASSEGAGAFDEQFF.